The 31 T cell receptor beta chains given below trace back to one sample, sequenced in a study of a mutant IDH1 vaccine in newly diagnosed glioma. As for time point: baseline, week 1 (first vaccination visit). Treatment: pre-vaccination baseline after standard-of-care therapy. Repertoires were generated with immunoSEQ multiplex PCR, while TCRdb's copy carries only in-frame clones and drops some. The sample shows about 92,000 clones, around 82% of them seen only once. Specimen: PBMCs, collected from a glioma patient treated with radiotherapy, temozolomide or both. Receptor source: a woman aged 45-60 years with glioma.

The gene calls are TRBV27 and TRBJ2-7, with D tentatively TRBD1 or TRBD2 (6 bases each). Germline CDR1 is MNHEY and CDR2 is SMNVEV (reference sequence). V lost 5 bases to trimming and J lost 7 bases, with 21 bases between them. CDR3 length: 15 residues. In nucleotides, the CDR3 is TGTGCCAGCAGTGCGGGACAAACGGGGATGCGGGAGCAGTACTTC. This gives the protein CASSAGQTGMREQYF.

The J gene is TRBJ1-1, the V gene TRBV12-5, with D unclear. Germline assignment: CDR1 LGHNT and CDR2 FRNRAP. The CDR3 sequence is 12 residues long. With 5 bases removed from V and 5 bases from J, the gap between germline ends came to 9 bases. The CDR3 DNA reads as TGTGCTAGTGGTGTGGGCGAAACTGAAGCTTTCTTT. Translation: CASGVGETEAFF.

The J gene is TRBJ2-5, the V gene TRBV6-1; the match to TRBD1 covers 7 bases. This CDR3 is 14 amino acids long. In germline, CDR1 is MNHNS, CDR2 SASEGT. V lost 1 base and J lost 6; bases outside the gene matches: 5. This CDR3 is CASSEGPGGKTQYF. For the CDR3, the DNA is TGTGCCAGCAGTGAAGGCCCAGGGGGAAAGACCCAGTACTTC.

The chain is built from TRBV6-5 and TRBJ2-5; maybe TRBD1 (6 bases). This CDR3 has 13 amino acids. Germline CDR1 and CDR2: MNHEY and SVGAGI. V lost 5 bases and J lost 3, with 10 bases in between. Here the CDR3 reads CASSKAGEETQYF. The DNA for the CDR3 is TGTGCCAGCAGTAAGGCAGGGGAAGAGACCCAGTACTTC.

The chain recombines TRBV19 with TRBJ2-3; TRBD2 matches 16 bases. This CDR3 has 18 residues. The germline V gene encodes CDR1 LNHDA and CDR2 SQIVND (reference sequence). Losses at the gene ends were 5 bases for V and 2 bases for J; bases not matched to a gene: 7. CDR3 sequence: CASSGGLAGGRYTDTQYF. DNA of the CDR3: TGTGCCAGTAGTGGGGGACTAGCGGGGGGGCGGTACACAGATACGCAGTATTTT. The full variable domain, in which reference TRBV19 and TRBJ2-3 provide the parts outside the CDR3, is DGGITQSPKYLFRKEGQNVTLSCEQNLNHDAMYWYRQDPGQGLRLIYYSQIVNDFQKGDIAEGYSVSREKKESFPLTVTSAQKNPTAFYLCASSGGLAGGRYTDTQYFGPGTRLTVL.

V and J are TRBV15 and TRBJ2-2; either TRBD1 or TRBD2 may fit D (5 bases each). From germline, CDR1 is LNHNV and CDR2 YYDKDF (reference sequence). V lost 4 bases and J 6 bases, leaving 6 bases between the germline ends. CDR3 size: 12 residues. The CDR3 bases are TGTGCCACCAGCATGGGGGCCGGGGAGCTGTTTTTT. This gives the protein CATSMGAGELFF.

The chain joins TRBV7-2 to TRBJ2-5, with 9 bases that match TRBD2. Trimming took 2 bases from V and 4 from J; bases not matched to a gene: 2. The CDR3 covers 14 residues. Germline V gene sequence: CDR1 SGHTA, CDR2 FQGNSA. The CDR3 DNA reads as TGTGCCAGCAGCTTAATAGCGGGGGCAGAGACCCAGTACTTC. It specifies CASSLIAGAETQYF.

The table lists this clone with a count of one. The chain's CDR3 is CAWSGKVIGNTIYF. Written as DNA, the CDR3 is TGTGCCTGGAGTGGCAAGGTCATCGGAAACACCATATATTTT. V and J are TRBV30 and TRBJ1-3; no clear D gene. The V gene lost 1 base and the J gene lost 4 bases, with 11 bases spanning the gap. Germline V lookup: CDR1 GTSNPN, CDR2 SVGIG (reference sequence). This CDR3 comprises 14 residues.

This chain connects TRBV5-1 to TRBJ2-1, with D possibly being TRBD1 (6 bases). The CDR3 runs to 14 residues. Trimming removed 4 bases from V and 9 bases from J, with 17 bases in between. Germline V lookup: CDR1 SGHRS, CDR2 YFSETQ. CDR3 loop: CASSPDSREGEQFF. The DNA of the CDR3 is TGCGCCAGCAGCCCGGACAGCCGTGAGGGTGAGCAGTTCTTC.

This clone was observed a few times. Here the CDR3 reads CASSLGRAKTEAFF. For the CDR3, the DNA is TGCGCCAGCAGCTTGGGTAGGGCAAAAACTGAAGCTTTCTTT. J is TRBJ1-1 and V is TRBV5-1; D ambiguous. This CDR3 spans 14 amino acids. V was pared by 0 bases and J by 5 bases, with 11 bases between. The V gene's germline CDR1 is SGHRS and CDR2 YFSETQ.

The V gene is TRBV27, the J gene TRBJ2-7; D is possibly TRBD2 (6 bases). Germline CDR1 reads MNHEY; CDR2 reads SMNVEV (reference sequence). Between the trimmed V and J ends, which lost 4 bases and 4 bases, there was a span of 11 bases. The CDR3 is 13 residues long. The CDR3 protein is CASSWGDVYEQYF. For the CDR3, the DNA is TGTGCCAGCAGTTGGGGGGACGTTTACGAGCAGTACTTC.

The CDR3 region is CASSEALQNAQPQHF. DNA for the CDR3: TGTGCCAGCAGTGAAGCGCTTCAGAACGCTCAGCCCCAGCATTTT. The J gene is TRBJ1-5, the V gene TRBV2, with D unresolved. With 0 bases removed from V and 6 bases from J, the gap between germline ends came to 12 bases. Per germline, CDR1 SNHLY and CDR2 FYNNEI. The CDR3 has 15 residues.

This sequence joins TRBV6-5 and TRBJ1-3; D is undetermined. The V and J ends lost 7 bases and 4 bases respectively, with 5 bases between them. The germline CDR1 and CDR2 sequences are MNHEY and SVGAGI. The CDR3 length is 11 residues. The CDR3 here is CASKTGNTIYF. The CDR3 nucleotides read TGTGCCAGCAAGACGGGAAACACCATATATTTT.

This clone appeared once. The rearrangement links TRBV6-1 to TRBJ2-2; a possible D gene is TRBD1 (6 bases). V lost 6 bases and J 6 bases, leaving 17 bases between the germline ends. This CDR3 region has 15 residues. Germline values: CDR1 MNHNS, CDR2 SASEGT. CDR3 bases: TGTGCCAGCAGATTAGGGACATCCCCCCCCGGGGAGCTGTTTTTT. Translated: CASRLGTSPPGELFF.

V usage is TRBV7-2 and J usage is TRBJ2-5; no reliable D call. The germline gives CDR1 SGHTA, CDR2 FQGNSA. V lost 5 bases, J lost 5 bases, and 9 bases lay in between. CDR3 size: 12 residues. Here the CDR3 reads CASSPLGETQYF. As DNA, the CDR3 is TGTGCCAGCAGCCCGCTTGGTGAGACCCAGTACTTC.

This clone occurred once. The CDR3 protein is CASSRGPRDSEQYF. The CDR3 region has the DNA TGTGCCAGTAGTAGGGGACCCAGAGACAGTGAGCAGTACTTC. The rearrangement uses TRBV19 and TRBJ2-7, with D perhaps being TRBD1 or TRBD2 (5 bases each). The CDR3 is made up of 14 amino acids. V lost 4 bases and J lost 7, with 17 bases in between. Germline CDR1 and CDR2: LNHDA and SQIVND (reference sequence).

The CDR3 sequence is CASSPPLNTEAFF. CDR3 in DNA: TGTGCCAGCAGTCCGCCCTTGAACACTGAAGCTTTCTTT. The gene calls are TRBV6-6 and TRBJ1-1; D unclear. CDR1 MNHNY and CDR2 SVGAGI come from the germline V gene (reference sequence). The CDR3 runs to 13 residues. V gave up 5 bases and J gave up 0 bases, with 7 bases separating them.

The chain carries TRBV10-2 and TRBJ2-6; D gene unclear. Germline values: CDR1 WSHSY, CDR2 SAAADI. V lost 2 bases and J lost 0, with 5 bases in between. This CDR3 is built from 15 residues. This CDR3 reads CASSEPGSGANVLTF. CDR3 nucleotides: TGCGCCAGCAGTGAGCCGGGCTCTGGGGCCAACGTCCTGACTTTC.

The chain employs TRBV10-3 and TRBJ2-7; 10 positions agree with TRBD2. Germline V gives CDR1 ENHRY, CDR2 SYGVKD. There are 15 residues in the CDR3. Trimming cost V 4 bases and J 1 base; bases outside gene matches: 4. CDR3 in amino acids: CAISVSSGGSYEQYF. The DNA for the CDR3 is TGTGCCATCAGTGTTAGTAGCGGGGGGTCCTACGAGCAGTACTTC.

This chain connects TRBV7-9 to TRBJ1-6, with 7 bases fitting TRBD1. Germline CDR1 reads SEHNR; CDR2 reads FQNEAQ (reference sequence). The CDR3 consists of 16 residues. V dropped 5 bases and J dropped 0; count of bases not matched to a gene: 4. CDR3 amino acids: CASSPQGGSYNSPLHF. The CDR3 DNA is TGTGCCAGCAGCCCCCAGGGGGGCTCCTATAATTCACCCCTCCACTTT.

This sequence joins TRBV7-9 and TRBJ1-3, with D possibly being TRBD1 (6 bases). Looked up from germline, CDR1 is SEHNR and CDR2 is FQNEAQ (reference sequence). There are 15 residues in the CDR3. The V end lost 5 bases, the J end lost 2 bases, and 13 bases lay between the germline ends. The CDR3 coding sequence is TGTGCCAGCAGCCCCCTCACAGGGACTGGAAACACCATATATTTT. Amino acid sequence: CASSPLTGTGNTIYF.

This clone came up a few times. The J gene is TRBJ1-1, the V gene TRBV10-3; D is ambiguous. The CDR3 covers 13 residues. Deletions cut 4 bases from V and 1 base from J, with 7 bases between. Looked up from germline, CDR1 is ENHRY and CDR2 is SYGVKD. In DNA, the CDR3 is TGTGCCATCAGTGCCGGAGAGAACACTGAAGCTTTCTTT. It encodes CAISAGENTEAFF.

This clone was found once. The chain carries TRBV19 and TRBJ2-7; D call uncertain. The CDR3 extends over 12 amino acids. Germline CDR1 LNHDA, CDR2 SQIVND (reference sequence). V was pared by 0 bases and J by 9 bases, with 9 bases between. The CDR3 DNA reads as TGTGCCAGTAGTATAGATCGTAGACGGCAGTACTTC. It encodes CASSIDRRRQYF.

The gene calls are TRBV6-6 and TRBJ2-4, with no clear D. V was cut by 7 bases and J by 9 bases, with 13 bases left in between. This CDR3 spans 12 amino acids. The germline V gene encodes CDR1 MNHNY and CDR2 SVGAGI (reference sequence). The CDR3 protein is CASTPDSGIQYF. The CDR3 DNA follows: TGTGCCAGCACCCCGGATAGTGGCATTCAGTACTTC.

V gene TRBV27 combines with J gene TRBJ2-2; no reliable D call. Germline V gene lookup returns CDR1 MNHEY and CDR2 SMNVEV (reference sequence). V was trimmed by 6 bases and J by 4 bases, leaving 6 bases between them. This CDR3 contains 12 residues. This CDR3 reads CASRVGTGELFF. The CDR3 nucleotides read TGTGCCAGCAGGGTCGGCACCGGGGAGCTGTTTTTT.

The chain has TRBV29-1 and TRBJ1-1; no definite D call. Germline CDR1 reads SQVTM; CDR2 reads ANQGSEA. Trimming cost V 7 bases and J 4 bases, with 10 bases left between them. CDR3 size: 11 residues. The CDR3 protein is CSAIPSTEAFF. The CDR3 bases are TGCAGCGCGATTCCATCCACTGAAGCTTTCTTT.

The CDR3 region has the DNA TGTGCCAGCAGTGGCCCCGGGACACCGAACACTGAAGCTTTCTTT. Translating it yields CASSGPGTPNTEAFF. The chain carries TRBV6-1 and TRBJ1-1; the D gene is possibly TRBD1 (6 bases). Trimming shortened V by 4 bases and J by 1 base, and 13 bases separated the two germline ends. The CDR3 runs to 15 residues. The germline V gene encodes CDR1 MNHNS and CDR2 SASEGT.

In its sample, this clone was seen once. The chain carries TRBV6-1 and TRBJ1-1; D uncertain. Trimming shortened V by 4 bases and J by 5 bases, and 8 bases separated the two germline ends. The CDR3 totals 12 residues. The germline CDR1 and CDR2 sequences are MNHNS and SASEGT. Here the CDR3 DNA reads TGTGCCAGCAGTGGCCTGGGGACTGAAGCTTTCTTT. It is translated as CASSGLGTEAFF.

V and J are TRBV5-1 and TRBJ2-7; 9 bases are a match to TRBD1. V trimming: 3 bases; J trimming: 7 bases; junction bases outside the gene matches: 14. CDR1 and CDR2 from the germline V gene are SGHRS and YFSETQ. CDR3 length equals 16 residues. The CDR3 DNA is TGCGCCAGCAGCTCCAACCCGGGACAGGGTGGAGGGGAGCAGTACTTC. Translated: CASSSNPGQGGGEQYF.

V gene TRBV30 combines with J gene TRBJ2-1, with D perhaps matching TRBD1 (5 bases). The germline CDR1 and CDR2 sequences are GTSNPN and SVGIG (reference sequence). Trimming removed 4 bases at V and 10 bases at J, with 14 bases between. This CDR3 comprises 12 residues. The CDR3 sequence is CAWTSGLGEQFF. The DNA for the CDR3 is TGTGCCTGGACCTCAGGGTTAGGGGAGCAGTTCTTC.

V usage is TRBV29-1 and J usage is TRBJ1-1; tentative D call: TRBD1 (5 bases). V was cut by 2 bases and J by 5 bases, with 6 bases left in between. CDR3 length: 11 amino acids. Germline CDR1 is SQVTM and CDR2 is ANQGSEA. The CDR3 reads CSVEKGTEAFF. CDR3 bases: TGCAGCGTTGAAAAGGGGACTGAAGCTTTCTTT.